The 10 T cell receptor beta chains presented below share a single source sample, sequenced in a study of shared T cell receptors in the human thymus. Sequencing was performed with immunoSEQ multiplex PCR; in TCRdb, only in-frame clones are kept and a portion is missing. The repertoire holds hundreds of thousands of clones, with around 93% as singletons. Sequencing input: thymocytes. All receptors derive from a human donor.

This sequence joins TRBV29-1 and TRBJ2-3, with 10 bases lining up with TRBD1. This CDR3 spans 13 amino acids. Germline V gene data show CDR1 as SQVTM and CDR2 as ANQGSEA. V lost 6 bases to trimming and J lost 7 bases; unmatched junction nucleotides: 7. This CDR3 reads CSVRTGGDYTQYF. In nucleotides, the CDR3 is TGCAGCGTCCGGACAGGGGGGGACTATACGCAGTATTTT.

The chain uses TRBV28 and TRBJ1-4; D uncertain. V lost 5 bases and J 6 bases, leaving 10 bases between the germline ends. The length of the CDR3 is 13 residues. Germline V lookup: CDR1 MDHEN, CDR2 SYDVKM. Written as DNA, the CDR3 is TGTGCCAGCAGTCCCATGGAGTATGAAAAACTGTTTTTT. The encoded protein is CASSPMEYEKLFF.

The chain employs TRBV27 and TRBJ2-5, with TRBD1 identical over 9 bases. After removal of 3 bases from V and 5 bases from J, the junction contained 7 bases not matched to a gene. Germline-derived CDR1 and CDR2 are MNHEY and SMNVEV (reference sequence). This CDR3 spans 15 amino acids. CDR3 sequence: CASSFSTGGRETQYF. Written as DNA, the CDR3 is TGTGCCAGCAGTTTTTCTACAGGGGGCAGGGAGACCCAGTACTTC.

This chain links TRBV5-1 with TRBJ2-5, with D unclear. This CDR3 is built from 18 residues. Looked up from germline, CDR1 is SGHRS and CDR2 is YFSETQ. Trimming left V 0 bases short and J 5 bases short, with 23 bases between. The CDR3 reads CASSLASVKLPNIETQYF. As DNA, the CDR3 is TGCGCCAGCAGCTTGGCCTCGGTAAAACTGCCGAATATCGAGACCCAGTACTTC.

This chain uses TRBV5-4 with TRBJ2-2; TRBD2 agrees at 14 bases. The CDR3 is 17 amino acids. The ends lost 4 bases at V and 8 bases at J; junction bases unmatched: 10. Germline lookup yields CDR1 SGHNT and CDR2 YYREEE (reference sequence). CDR3 bases: TGTGCCAGCAGCCCGTCTCGACTAGCGGGAGGGTGGGGGGAGCTGTTTTTT. Amino acid sequence: CASSPSRLAGGWGELFF.

The chain employs TRBV29-1 and TRBJ2-7; TRBD1 matches at 7 bases. This CDR3 comprises 12 residues. CDR1 and CDR2 (germline): SQVTM, ANQGSEA. The J segment lost 5 bases and the V segment lost 7 bases, leaving 8 bases of the junction unmatched. The CDR3 sequence: CSADTDRDEQYF. The CDR3, as DNA: TGCAGCGCCGATACCGACAGGGACGAGCAGTACTTC.

The chain employs TRBV7-9 and TRBJ2-5; 10 bases agree with TRBD1. V was pared by 5 bases and J by 5 bases, with 5 bases of the junction left unmatched. This CDR3 is 14 amino acids long. Germline V gives CDR1 SEHNR, CDR2 FQNEAQ (reference sequence). CDR3 loop: CASSHRDRGETQYF. The CDR3, as DNA: TGTGCCAGCAGCCACCGGGACAGGGGTGAGACCCAGTACTTC.

CDR3 in DNA: TGTGCCAGCAGCCCAACAGGGGTTGGAAACACCATATATTTT. Its protein is CASSPTGVGNTIYF. The genes are TRBV13 and TRBJ1-3, with TRBD1 matching 7 bases. This CDR3 is 14 amino acids long. Germline V gene sequence: CDR1 PRHDT, CDR2 FYEKMQ (reference sequence). With 5 bases clipped from V and 3 bases from J, the junction kept 4 bases outside the gene matches.

For the CDR3, the DNA is TGTGCCAGCAGCCCACTAAATAAGCTTTTGACTAGCGGAGGGAAAGAGACCCAGTACTTC. As protein: CASSPLNKLLTSGGKETQYF. V and J are TRBV4-2 and TRBJ2-5, with 9 bases matching TRBD2. J was trimmed by 3 bases and V by 4 bases; bases with no gene match: 21. The CDR3 totals 20 residues. CDR1 LGHNA and CDR2 YNFKEQ come from the germline V gene.

V and J are TRBV18 and TRBJ2-1; possibly TRBD1 or TRBD2 for D (6 bases each). The CDR3 runs 17 residues. V lost 0 bases, J lost 4 bases, and 16 bases lay in between. The germline V gene has CDR1 KGHSH and CDR2 LQKENI. CDR3 sequence reads: CASSPPGGGIVYNEQFF. The CDR3 nucleotides are TGTGCCAGCTCACCACCGGGGGGCGGGATTGTTTACAATGAGCAGTTCTTC.